Presented here are 16 T cell receptor beta chains from one specimen sequenced in a study of T cell repertoires and HLA-DP antigens. Only in-frame clones appear in the TCRdb table, and some are missing; sequencing was by immunoSEQ multiplex PCR. The top ten clones hold less than 0.35% of a sample with approximately 110,000 clones, over 90% of them seen once. The antigens for these receptors are not known. The sequencing sample was made of CD4+ T cells from PBMCs. These receptors originate from a woman between 18 and 29 years old in good health and CMV-seronegative.

Regarding this clone: The junction differs from germline at one of its ends, possibly a read error. The rearrangement joins TRBV7-2 to TRBJ2-1; a possible D gene is TRBD1 (6 bases). The CDR3 sequence is 14 residues long. The germline CDR1 and CDR2 sequences are SGHTA and FQGNSA. The CDR3 is CASSIAGEFDEQFF. DNA for the CDR3: TGTGCCAGCAGCATAGCAGGGGAGTTCGATGAGCAGTTCTTC.

The chain has TRBV7-3 and TRBJ2-3; no firm D call. Trimming took off 5 bases at V and 0 bases at J, with 12 bases between the two ends. This CDR3 is built from 15 residues. CDR1 and CDR2 (germline): SGHTA, FQGTGA. CDR3 nucleotides: TGTGCCAGCAGCCCCGGGCTCACTAGCACAGATACGCAGTATTTT. Translation gives CASSPGLTSTDTQYF.

This chain uses TRBV5-4 with TRBJ2-3; D gene unclear. Germline CDR1 SGHNT, CDR2 YYREEE (reference sequence). The CDR3 totals 14 residues. Trimming left V 0 bases short and J 4 bases short, with 9 bases between. CDR3 in DNA: TGTGCCAGCAGCTTGGACCAAATGGCAGATACGCAGTATTTT. Encoded protein: CASSLDQMADTQYF. Variable domain in full (rest from reference TRBV5-4 and TRBJ2-3): ETGVTQSPTHLIKTRGQQVTLRCSSQSGHNTVSWYQQALGQGPQFIFQYYREEENGRGNFPPRFSGLQFPNYSSELNVNALELDDSALYLCASSLDQMADTQYFGPGTRLTVL.

The chain uses TRBV4-2 and TRBJ1-2, with unresolved D. Germline CDR1 reads LGHNA; CDR2 reads YNFKEQ. CDR3 length equals 17 residues. Trimming left V 4 bases short and J 1 base short, with 19 bases between. The DNA of the CDR3 is TGTGCCAGCAGCCGCAGTGGGGTTCAGTCCCTTAACTATGGCTACACCTTC. As protein: CASSRSGVQSLNYGYTF.

This chain connects TRBV7-2 to TRBJ2-3; no clear D. The CDR3 contains 12 residues. Germline lookup yields CDR1 SGHTA and CDR2 FQGNSA. V dropped 6 bases and J dropped 6 bases, with 10 bases sitting between them. CDR3 residues: CASSPDHDTQYF. In DNA form, the CDR3 reads TGTGCCAGCAGTCCAGACCATGATACGCAGTATTTT.

This clone showed up just once. The chain has TRBV5-4 and TRBJ1-2; a weak D match, TRBD1 (6 bases). Trimming removed 2 bases from V and 7 bases from J, with 18 bases in between. The germline gives CDR1 SGHNT, CDR2 YYREEE (reference sequence). The CDR3 sequence is 15 residues long. CDR3 protein: CASSLSTGSIRGYTF. CDR3 in DNA: TGTGCCAGCAGCTTATCGACAGGTTCTATTCGTGGCTACACCTTC.

J is TRBJ1-6 and V is TRBV11-2; D perhaps matches TRBD1 (6 bases). The CDR3 has 16 residues. Trimming pared 2 bases from V and 8 bases from J, leaving 16 bases between. The germline gives CDR1 SGHAT, CDR2 FQNNGV. The DNA of the CDR3 is TGTGCCAGCAGCTTATTCCGAAGGGGGGGGGATTCACCCCTCCACTTT. This sequence encodes CASSLFRRGGDSPLHF. Together with reference TRBV11-2 and TRBJ1-6, the CDR3 gives the full variable domain: EAGVAQSPRYKIIEKRQSVAFWCNPISGHATLYWYQQILGQGPKLLIQFQNNGVVDDSQLPKDRFSAERLKGVDSTLKIQPAKLEDSAVYLCASSLFRRGGDSPLHFGNGTRLTVT.

The chain joins TRBV20-1 to TRBJ2-3; D gene uncertain. Germline-derived CDR1 and CDR2 are DFQATT and SNEGSKA (reference sequence). The CDR3 has 10 amino acids. With 3 bases removed from V and 5 bases from J, the gap between germline ends came to 3 bases. The CDR3 protein is CSASKDTQYF. The CDR3 nucleotides are TGCAGTGCTAGTAAAGATACGCAGTATTTT.

The V and J genes are TRBV4-2 and TRBJ2-3; either TRBD1 or TRBD2 may supply D (5 bases each). Trimming stripped 0 bases from V and 0 bases from J, with 7 bases between. Germline-derived CDR1 and CDR2 are LGHNA and YNFKEQ. The CDR3 runs to 15 residues. The chain's CDR3 is CASSQDGDSTDTQYF. The DNA for the CDR3 is TGTGCCAGCAGCCAAGATGGGGACAGCACAGATACGCAGTATTTT.

J is TRBJ2-5 and V is TRBV6-5, with D uncertain. Trimming shortened V by 0 bases and J by 1 base, and 6 bases separated the two germline ends. Germline CDR1 MNHEY, CDR2 SVGAGI. The CDR3 contains 14 residues. The DNA for the CDR3 is TGTGCCAGCAGTTACTCGAGGATCCAAGAGACCCAGTACTTC. Protein product: CASSYSRIQETQYF.

The chain combines TRBV6-5 with TRBJ2-3, with 9 nucleotides matching TRBD1. CDR1 is MNHEY, CDR2 SVGAGI, per germline. The CDR3 has 15 amino acids. Trimming removed 9 bases from V and 0 bases from J; junction bases left unmatched: 7. Here the CDR3 reads CASYGQGKSTDTQYF. In DNA form, the CDR3 reads TGTGCCAGTTATGGACAGGGGAAGAGCACAGATACGCAGTATTTT.

V is TRBV21-1 and J is TRBJ1-1. TRBV21-1 is given as a pseudogene. CDR3 size: 13 residues. CDR3 sequence reads: CASRRGVNTEAFF. CDR3 in DNA: TGTGCCAGCAGAAGGGGAGTGAACACTGAAGCTTTCTTT.

The CDR3 DNA reads as TGTGCCAGCAGTATGGGACAGGAGTTCTATGGCTACACCTTC. Its translation: CASSMGQEFYGYTF. This chain uses TRBV6-1 with TRBJ1-2; 8 bases match TRBD1. Germline CDR1 is MNHNS and CDR2 is SASEGT. The junction had 6 bases not matched to a gene; V was cut back by 5 bases and J by 4 bases. The CDR3 is 14 residues long.

V and J are TRBV6-6 and TRBJ2-7; 10 bases fit TRBD2. Germline-derived CDR1 and CDR2 are MNHNY and SVGAGI (reference sequence). J gave up 1 base and V 7 bases, and 4 bases lay outside the gene matches. The CDR3 runs 14 residues. The CDR3 coding sequence is TGTGCCAGCACTTTAGCGGGAGGATCCTACGAGCAGTACTTC. Its translation is CASTLAGGSYEQYF.

The chain recombines TRBV7-2 with TRBJ1-1; tentative D call: TRBD1 (6 bases). Trimming removed 2 bases at V and 6 bases at J, with 10 bases between. The CDR3 is made up of 13 amino acids. Germline V gene data show CDR1 as SGHTA and CDR2 as FQGNSA. This chain's CDR3 is CASSLKGGSEAFF. CDR3 nucleotide sequence: TGTGCCAGCAGCTTAAAGGGGGGGTCTGAAGCTTTCTTT.

This chain links TRBV19 with TRBJ2-3, with a weak D call TRBD1 (6 bases). Germline V gene lookup returns CDR1 LNHDA and CDR2 SQIVND (reference sequence). CDR3 length: 13 amino acids. Trimming took 6 bases from V and 3 from J, leaving 10 bases between them. CDR3 nucleotides: TGTGCCAGTAGGCAAACAGGGACAGATACGCAGTATTTT. Amino acids: CASRQTGTDTQYF.